Below are 2 T cell receptor beta chains sequenced from a single sample in a study of regulatory T cells in long-lasting Graves disease. Time point reported: persistent/refractory GD, antithyroid drugs over 5 years with positive TRAb. PBMC RNA served as the TCR library source. Combining iRepertoire HTBI primers with Arm-PCR of CDR3 regions, the authors built TCR beta libraries. TCRdb re-derived calls from the multiplex PCR reads in MiXCR, one entry per CDR3 protein. This sample has about 300,000 distinct CDR3 sequences, with 22% found just once. This sample comprised peripheral blood mononuclear cells (PBMCs), obtained when the disease was refractory, from a patient treated with antithyroid drugs. The receptor set was obtained from a female donor with Graves disease.

This rearrangement joins TRBV19 to TRBJ2-6, with TRBD1 identical over 7 bases. V lost 4 bases and J lost 2; bases outside the gene matches: 5. Germline-derived CDR1 and CDR2 are LNHDA and SQIVND (reference sequence). The CDR3 runs to 16 residues. The CDR3 DNA is TGTGCCAGTAGTAAAAGACAGGGCACTGGGGCCAACGTCCTGACTTTC. This translates into CASSKRQGTGANVLTF.

This chain connects TRBV4-1 to TRBJ2-2; D is unclear. The CDR3 totals 17 residues. The germline V and J ends were trimmed by 2 bases and 1 base, with 14 bases remaining between them. The germline CDR1 and CDR2 sequences are MGHRA and YSYEKL. Written as DNA, the CDR3 is TGCGCCAGCAGCCAAAGCTGGTTTGGCGAGAACACCGGGGAGCTGTTTTTT. It codes for CASSQSWFGENTGELFF.